Below are 13 T cell receptor beta chains sequenced from a single sample in a study of blood T cell repertoires in COVID-19. Measured with immunoSEQ multiplex PCR; TCRdb has only the in-frame clones, and not every one. The sample yields over 150,000 clones, about 83% seen once. The source material was peripheral blood. Receptors were obtained from a woman aged 55 to 70 with COVID-19, enrolled during active disease.

The gene calls are TRBV27 and TRBJ1-5, with 8 positions matching TRBD1. Germline CDR1 and CDR2: MNHEY and SMNVEV (reference sequence). Germline trimming cut 6 bases from V and 6 bases from J; bases unmatched to any gene: 10. The CDR3 is 15 amino acids. Written as DNA, the CDR3 is TGTGCCAGCAGACAAGGGACAGGCGGCAGTCAGCCCCAGCATTTT. Translated: CASRQGTGGSQPQHF.

The rearrangement joins TRBV6-1 to TRBJ1-3; weak D call: TRBD1 (6 bases). Trimming left V 3 bases short and J 10 bases short, with 19 bases between. The CDR3 loop spans 15 amino acids. Germline loops: CDR1 MNHNS, CDR2 SASEGT. DNA of the CDR3: TGTGCCAGCAGTGAGATGACAGGAGTTGGGATTACCATATATTTT. This gives the protein CASSEMTGVGITIYF.

This clone was seen a few times. This chain links TRBV12-3 or TRBV12-4 with TRBJ1-3, with a weak D call TRBD1 (6 bases). The CDR3 has 13 residues. V lost 5 bases, J lost 6 bases, and 11 bases lay in between. CDR3 residues: CASSVQGKNTIYF. For the CDR3, the DNA is TGTGCCAGCAGTGTACAGGGAAAAAACACCATATATTTT.

The rearrangement joins TRBV3-1 (or the pseudogene TRBV3-2) to TRBJ1-6, with a possible D match to TRBD1 (5 bases). V lost 1 base, J lost 4 bases, and 8 bases lay in between. Germline V gene data show CDR1 as LGHDT and CDR2 as YNNKEL (reference sequence). The CDR3 extends over 15 amino acids. As DNA, the CDR3 is TGTGCCAGCAGCCAAGGGGACTTTTATAATTCACCCCTCCACTTT. Its protein is CASSQGDFYNSPLHF.

CDR3 sequence reads: CASSETSGRAYEQFF. CDR3 DNA: TGTGCCAGCAGCGAGACTAGCGGGAGGGCCTATGAGCAGTTCTTC. The chain couples TRBV9 to TRBJ2-1, with 14 positions matching TRBD2. Germline V lookup: CDR1 SGDLS, CDR2 YYNGEE. The J segment lost 8 bases and the V segment lost 3 bases, leaving 4 bases of the junction unmatched. The CDR3 is 15 amino acids.

This clone showed up just once. V is TRBV7-2 and J is TRBJ2-2, with 9 bases that match TRBD1. V trimming: 3 bases; J trimming: 9 bases; junction bases outside the gene matches: 5. CDR1 and CDR2 from the germline V gene are SGHTA and FQGNSA. This CDR3 has 14 amino acids. CDR3 region: CASSLSQGARELFF. The CDR3 DNA sequence: TGTGCCAGCAGCTTGTCACAGGGGGCACGGGAGCTGTTTTTT.

The V gene is TRBV10-3, the J gene TRBJ2-7, with TRBD2 identical over 11 bases. The V gene end was trimmed by 6 bases and the J gene end by 4 bases; junction bases not matched to a gene: 5. Germline V gene sequence: CDR1 ENHRY, CDR2 SYGVKD. The CDR3 is 14 residues long. CDR3 DNA: TGTGCCATCAGCGTGACTAGCGGGAAGTACGAGCAGTACTTC. Protein product: CAISVTSGKYEQYF.

The chain employs TRBV1 and TRBJ2-5; the table's D gene call, TRBD2, was not cross checked with the DNA. TRBV1 is given as a pseudogene. This CDR3 comprises 16 residues. The CDR3 reads CTSSQDGRLYQETQYF. CDR3 in DNA: TGCACCAGCAGCCAAGATGGGAGGCTATACCAAGAGACCCAGTACTTC.

The sample holds a few counts of this clone. The CDR3 here is CASSVPIGVDAEAFF. The CDR3 nucleotides are TGTGCCAGCAGCGTACCGATCGGGGTTGACGCTGAAGCTTTCTTT. The chain joins TRBV11-2 to TRBJ1-1, with no clear D. Deletions cut 5 bases from V and 6 bases from J, with 19 bases between. The CDR3 runs to 15 residues. Germline lookup yields CDR1 SGHAT and CDR2 FQNNGV.

V is TRBV6-5 and J is TRBJ2-3, with a possible D match to TRBD1 (5 bases). Trimming removed 6 bases at V and 1 base at J, with 8 bases between. Germline assignment: CDR1 MNHEY and CDR2 SVGAGI. This CDR3 has 13 residues. This CDR3 is CASRGRGTDTQYF. CDR3 coding DNA: TGTGCCAGCAGGGGGCGCGGCACAGATACGCAGTATTTT.

This rearrangement joins TRBV27 to TRBJ1-2, with 8 nucleotides matching TRBD1. Germline CDR1 reads MNHEY; CDR2 reads SMNVEV (reference sequence). Unmatched junction bases numbered 8, after V lost 3 bases and J lost 8 bases. The CDR3 has 14 residues. CDR3 bases: TGTGCCAGCAGTTTGGGCAGGGGGCTGGAGGGCTACACCTTC. Its protein is CASSLGRGLEGYTF.

V is TRBV6-1 and J is TRBJ2-1, with D maybe TRBD2 (5 bases). CDR3 length: 16 amino acids. Trimming left V 2 bases short and J 9 bases short, with 20 bases between. CDR1 and CDR2 (germline): MNHNS, SASEGT. The CDR3 DNA is TGTGCCAGCAGTGAATCCAGCGGTCTAGTCTATGGTGAGCAGTTCTTC. Residues: CASSESSGLVYGEQFF.

The V and J genes are TRBV2 and TRBJ2-3; 11 bases line up with TRBD2. This CDR3 has 15 residues. V shed 5 bases, J shed 6 bases, and the junction held 7 bases outside the gene matches. Per germline, CDR1 SNHLY and CDR2 FYNNEI. The CDR3 region has the DNA TGTGCCAGCAGTTACCTAGCGGGGGGCCTGGATACGCAGTATTTT. Its protein product is CASSYLAGGLDTQYF.